This entry describes one T cell receptor beta chain. The antigen is not known. Sample treatment: approximately 18 received Ad26.COV2.S at low or high dose, single or two shots; several received placebo; per-sample allocation not given. Vaccine and placebo recipients were sampled on day 63 after the first injection. A Boston donor was an adult aged 18-55 years. Assay: immunoSEQ multiplex PCR; the TCRdb copy retains only in-frame clones and omits some. The sample includes hundreds of thousands of clones, 88% of them seen just once. This entry belongs to a study of Ad26.COV2.S vaccination and SARS-CoV-2 variants. The V gene lost 6 bases and the J gene lost 8 bases, with 20 bases spanning the gap. CDR1 and CDR2 from the germline V gene are MNHEY and SVGAGI. The CDR3 runs 15 residues. Overall study findings and caveats: Post-vaccination breadth of spike-specific CD8+ and CD4+ T cell responses was reportedly substantial. Spike-specific TCR breadth in vaccine recipients exceeded that seen in placebo recipients.

This sequence was found in a person aged 18 to 59 who received the Ad26.COV2.S COVID-19 vaccine or a placebo. The rearrangement uses TRBV6-5 and TRBJ2-1; D possibly corresponds to TRBD2 (6 bases). This sample comprised peripheral blood, obtained in a trial of Ad26.COV2.S vaccine versus placebo. This CDR3 reads CASSLGGAGLDEQFF. DNA for the CDR3: TGTGCCAGCAGCCTTGGAGGGGCCGGGTTAGATGAGCAGTTCTTC.